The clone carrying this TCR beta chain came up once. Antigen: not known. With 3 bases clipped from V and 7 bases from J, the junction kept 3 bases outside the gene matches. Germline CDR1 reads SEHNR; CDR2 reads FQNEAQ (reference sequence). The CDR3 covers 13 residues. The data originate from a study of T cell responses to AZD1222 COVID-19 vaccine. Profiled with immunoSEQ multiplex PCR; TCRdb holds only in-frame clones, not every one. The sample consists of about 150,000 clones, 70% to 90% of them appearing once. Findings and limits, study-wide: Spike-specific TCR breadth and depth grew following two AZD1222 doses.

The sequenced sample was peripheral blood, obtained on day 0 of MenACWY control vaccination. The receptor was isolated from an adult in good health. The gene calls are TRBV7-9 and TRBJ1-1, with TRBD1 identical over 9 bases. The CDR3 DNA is TGTGCCAGCAGCTTTCGACAGGGGGATGAAGCTTTCTTT. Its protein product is CASSFRQGDEAFF. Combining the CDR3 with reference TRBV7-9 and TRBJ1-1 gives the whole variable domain DTGVSQNPRHKITKRGQNVTFRCDPISEHNRLYWYRQTLGQGPEFLTYFQNEAQLEKSRLLSDRFSAERPKGSFSTLEIQRTEQGDSAMYLCASSFRQGDEAFFGQGTRLTVV.